The 7 T cell receptor beta chains below come from one sample, sequenced in a study of human T cells and chemical hapten exposure. This sample's time point: patch test 3, about 24 weeks after DPC sensitization. The treatment is: therapeutic diphenylcyclopropenone sensitization with weekly scalp DPC. TCRdb called the RACE reads again in MiXCR, with one record for every CDR3 protein. The profile covers about 82,000 distinct CDR3 sequences, with about an eighth appearing a single time and approximately 6.2% taken by the ten largest. Material: whole blood, obtained in connection with sensitization to the hapten diphenylcyclopropenone (DPC). All receptors come from a woman aged 50 to 60 with alopecia areata. Some clones in this sample may be carry-over from other donors' samples.

This clonotype has a handful of counts. The chain uses TRBV19 and TRBJ2-2, with D unresolved. The CDR3 is 13 residues long. V was clipped by 2 bases and J by 6 bases, with 7 bases between them. Germline loops: CDR1 LNHDA, CDR2 SQIVND (reference sequence). The CDR3 region is CASSIIPPGELFF. In DNA, the CDR3 is TGTGCCAGTAGTATAATCCCACCCGGGGAGCTGTTTTTT.

This clonotype was detected only a few times. This chain connects TRBV7-9 to TRBJ2-5; 7 bases match TRBD1. CDR3 size: 16 residues. CDR1 is SEHNR and CDR2 is FQNEAQ in the germline V gene (reference sequence). Trimming at V came to 5 bases and at J to 5 bases, leaving 14 bases not matched to a gene. Here the CDR3 DNA reads TGTGCCAGCAGCCCAGGGGGTTCAGAACCGCGCGAGACCCAGTACTTC. It specifies CASSPGGSEPRETQYF. Drawing the rest from reference TRBV7-9 and TRBJ2-5, the complete variable domain is DTGVSQNPRHKITKRGQNVTFRCDPISEHNRLYWYRQTLGQGPEFLTYFQNEAQLEKSRLLSDRFSAERPKGSFSTLEIQRTEQGDSAMYLCASSPGGSEPRETQYFGPGTRLLVL.

The table lists this clonotype with many counts. This chain uses TRBV29-1 with TRBJ1-2; D gene uncertain. The length of the CDR3 is 13 residues. Trimming cost V 4 bases and J 4 bases, with 13 bases left between them. The germline CDR1 and CDR2 sequences are SQVTM and ANQGSEA. The CDR3 is CSVGEGASYGYTF. The CDR3 DNA sequence: TGCAGCGTTGGAGAGGGCGCGAGCTATGGCTACACCTTC.

This clonotype was observed at least ten times. The chain employs TRBV29-1 and TRBJ2-1; weak D call: TRBD2 (5 bases). With 4 bases removed from V and 7 bases from J, the gap between germline ends came to 5 bases. CDR3 size: 10 residues. Germline-derived CDR1 and CDR2 are SQVTM and ANQGSEA. CDR3 sequence reads: CSVGENEQFF. As DNA, the CDR3 is TGCAGCGTTGGGGAGAATGAGCAGTTCTTC.

This clonotype was observed a handful of times. CDR3 DNA: TGTGCCAGCAGCTTTACGCGAACGGGAGGTAACGAGCAGTACTTC. It encodes CASSFTRTGGNEQYF. The chain employs TRBV7-8 and TRBJ2-7; TRBD2 matches 7 bases. The V and J ends lost 3 bases and 5 bases, in that order; junction bases with no gene match: 10. This CDR3 has 15 amino acids. CDR1 is SGHVS and CDR2 is FQNEAQ in the germline V gene.

The count of this clonotype is one. This chain uses TRBV5-5 with TRBJ2-7; unclear D gene. The germline gives CDR1 SGHKS, CDR2 YYEKEE (reference sequence). The length of the CDR3 is 16 residues. The germline V and J ends were trimmed by 6 bases and 3 bases, with 22 bases remaining between them. The DNA for the CDR3 is TGTGCCAGCATCCCGGACGTTGGCCTATCGGTCTACGAGCAGTACTTC. Translation gives CASIPDVGLSVYEQYF.

This clonotype turned up a few times. The chain carries TRBV4-2 and TRBJ1-1, with 9 bases aligning to TRBD1. Germline V gives CDR1 LGHNA, CDR2 YNFKEQ. This CDR3 contains 15 residues. The V and J ends lost 1 base and 7 bases, in that order; junction bases with no gene match: 7. The CDR3 region is CASSQVNRGRSEAFF. DNA of the CDR3: TGTGCCAGCAGCCAAGTTAACAGGGGGCGAAGTGAAGCTTTCTTT.